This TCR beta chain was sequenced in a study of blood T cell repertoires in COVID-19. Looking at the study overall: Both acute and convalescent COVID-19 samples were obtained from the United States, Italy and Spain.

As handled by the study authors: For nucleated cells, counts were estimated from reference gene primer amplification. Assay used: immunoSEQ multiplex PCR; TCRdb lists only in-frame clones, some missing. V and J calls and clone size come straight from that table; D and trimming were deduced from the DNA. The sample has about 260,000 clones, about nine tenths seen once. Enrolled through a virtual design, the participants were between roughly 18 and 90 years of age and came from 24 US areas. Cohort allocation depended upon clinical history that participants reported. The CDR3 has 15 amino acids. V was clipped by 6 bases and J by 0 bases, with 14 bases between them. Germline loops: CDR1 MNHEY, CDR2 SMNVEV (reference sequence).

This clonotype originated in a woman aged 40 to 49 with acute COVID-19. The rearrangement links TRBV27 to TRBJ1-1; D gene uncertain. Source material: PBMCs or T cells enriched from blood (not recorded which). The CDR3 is CASRATWAMNTEAFF. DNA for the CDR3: TGTGCCAGCAGAGCCACGTGGGCGATGAACACTGAAGCTTTCTTT.